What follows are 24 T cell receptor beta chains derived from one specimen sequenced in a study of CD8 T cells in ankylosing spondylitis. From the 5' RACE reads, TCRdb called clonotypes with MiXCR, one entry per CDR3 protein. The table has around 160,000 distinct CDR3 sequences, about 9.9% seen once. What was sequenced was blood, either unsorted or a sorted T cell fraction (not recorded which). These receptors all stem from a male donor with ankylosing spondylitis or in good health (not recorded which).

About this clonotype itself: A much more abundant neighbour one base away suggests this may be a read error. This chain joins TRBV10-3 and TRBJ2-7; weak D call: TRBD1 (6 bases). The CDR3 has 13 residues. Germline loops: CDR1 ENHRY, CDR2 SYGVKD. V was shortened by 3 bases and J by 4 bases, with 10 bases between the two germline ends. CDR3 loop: CAISDGTLYEQYF. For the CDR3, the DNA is TGTGCCATCAGTGATGGGACACTGTACGAGCAGTACTTC.

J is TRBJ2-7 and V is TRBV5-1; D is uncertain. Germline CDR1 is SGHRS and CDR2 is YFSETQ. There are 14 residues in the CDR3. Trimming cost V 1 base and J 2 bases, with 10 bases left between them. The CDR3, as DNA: TGCGCCAGCAGCTTGTTGACGGGTCCCTACGAGCAGTACTTC. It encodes CASSLLTGPYEQYF.

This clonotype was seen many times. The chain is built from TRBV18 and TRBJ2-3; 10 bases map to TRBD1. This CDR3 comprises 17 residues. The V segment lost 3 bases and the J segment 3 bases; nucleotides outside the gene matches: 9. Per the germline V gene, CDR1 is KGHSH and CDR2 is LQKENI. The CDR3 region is CASSPNIVGQGTDTQYF. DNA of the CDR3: TGTGCCAGCTCACCCAATATCGTGGGACAGGGGACAGATACGCAGTATTTT.

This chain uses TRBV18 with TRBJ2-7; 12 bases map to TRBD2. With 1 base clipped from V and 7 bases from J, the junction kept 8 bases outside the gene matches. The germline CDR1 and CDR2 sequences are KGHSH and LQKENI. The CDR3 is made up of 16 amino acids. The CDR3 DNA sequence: TGTGCCAGCTCACCACTCTCAACTAGCGGGGGGTCGGAGCAGTACTTC. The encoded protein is CASSPLSTSGGSEQYF. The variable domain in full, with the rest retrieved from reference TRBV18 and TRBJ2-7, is NAGVMQNPRHLVRRRGQEARLRCSPMKGHSHVYWYRQLPEEGLKFMVYLQKENIIDESGMPKERFSAEFPKEGPSILRIQQVVRGDSAAYFCASSPLSTSGGSEQYFGPGTRLTVT.

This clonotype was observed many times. CDR3 protein: CASSLGSVGNYGYTF. In nucleotides, the CDR3 is TGCGCCAGCAGCTTGGGGTCAGTAGGTAACTATGGCTACACCTTC. The rearrangement links TRBV5-1 to TRBJ1-2; D remains ambiguous. V shed 0 bases and J shed 1 base, with 10 bases lying between them. Germline assignment: CDR1 SGHRS and CDR2 YFSETQ. The CDR3 extends over 15 amino acids. The full variable domain, with the rest looked up from reference TRBV5-1 and TRBJ1-2, is KAGVTQTPRYLIKTRGQQVTLSCSPISGHRSVSWYQQTPGQGLQFLFEYFSETQRNKGNFPGRFSGRQFSNSRSEMNVSTLELGDSALYLCASSLGSVGNYGYTFGSGTRLTVV.

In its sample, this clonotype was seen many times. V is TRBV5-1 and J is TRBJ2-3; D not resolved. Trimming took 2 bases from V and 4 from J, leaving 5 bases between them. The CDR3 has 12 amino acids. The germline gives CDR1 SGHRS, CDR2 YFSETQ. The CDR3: CASSFVSDTQYF. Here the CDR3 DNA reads TGCGCCAGCAGCTTTGTATCAGATACGCAGTATTTT. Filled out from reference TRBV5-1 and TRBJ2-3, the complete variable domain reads KAGVTQTPRYLIKTRGQQVTLSCSPISGHRSVSWYQQTPGQGLQFLFEYFSETQRNKGNFPGRFSGRQFSNSRSEMNVSTLELGDSALYLCASSFVSDTQYFGPGTRLTVL.

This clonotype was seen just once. CDR3 loop: CASSQDRVQPQHF. The CDR3 DNA reads as TGTGCCAGCAGTCAGGACAGGGTTCAGCCCCAGCATTTT. V gene TRBV12-3 or TRBV12-4 combines with J gene TRBJ1-5; 8 bases are a match to TRBD1. The CDR3 sequence is 13 residues long. The V gene end was trimmed by 5 bases and the J gene end by 6 bases; junction bases not matched to a gene: 3.

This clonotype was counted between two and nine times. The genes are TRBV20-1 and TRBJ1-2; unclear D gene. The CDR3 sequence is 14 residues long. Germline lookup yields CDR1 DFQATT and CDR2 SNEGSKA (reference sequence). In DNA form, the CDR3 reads TGCGTCGCACTTTTACCGGGATCTAACTATGGCTACACCTTC. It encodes CVALLPGSNYGYTF.

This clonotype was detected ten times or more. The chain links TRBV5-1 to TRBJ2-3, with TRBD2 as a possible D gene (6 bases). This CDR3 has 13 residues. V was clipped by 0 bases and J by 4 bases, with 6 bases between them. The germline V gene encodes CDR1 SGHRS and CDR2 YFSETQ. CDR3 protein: CASSLGDSDTQYF. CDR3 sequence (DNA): TGCGCCAGCAGCTTGGGGGACTCAGATACGCAGTATTTT.

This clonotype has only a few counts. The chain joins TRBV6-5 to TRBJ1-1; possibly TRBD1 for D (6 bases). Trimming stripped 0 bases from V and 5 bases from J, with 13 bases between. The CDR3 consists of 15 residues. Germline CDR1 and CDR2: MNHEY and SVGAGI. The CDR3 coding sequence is TGTGCCAGCAGTTACTCGATTGGCAGGGGTACTGAAGCTTTCTTT. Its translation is CASSYSIGRGTEAFF.

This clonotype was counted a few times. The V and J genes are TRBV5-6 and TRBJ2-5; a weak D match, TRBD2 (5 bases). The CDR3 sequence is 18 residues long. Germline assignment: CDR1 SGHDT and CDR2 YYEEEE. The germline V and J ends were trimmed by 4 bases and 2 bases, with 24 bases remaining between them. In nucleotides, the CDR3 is TGTGCCAGCAGCGTCCGGGATACGCTCCATCGGGGACAAGAGACCCAGTACTTC. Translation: CASSVRDTLHRGQETQYF.

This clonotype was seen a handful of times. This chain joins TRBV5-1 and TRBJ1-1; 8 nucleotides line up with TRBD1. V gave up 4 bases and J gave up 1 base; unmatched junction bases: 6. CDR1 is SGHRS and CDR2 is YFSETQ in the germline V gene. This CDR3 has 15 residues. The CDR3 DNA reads TGCGCCAGCAGCCCGTGGGACAGGCCGAACACTGAAGCTTTCTTT. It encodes CASSPWDRPNTEAFF.

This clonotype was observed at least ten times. CDR3 protein: CATSETGTSGGAHTGELFF. DNA for the CDR3: TGTGCCACCAGTGAAACCGGGACTAGCGGGGGGGCGCACACCGGGGAGCTGTTTTTT. The V call is TRBV24-1, the J call TRBJ2-2; 16 nucleotides line up with TRBD2. CDR3 length equals 19 residues. The ends lost 4 bases at V and 3 bases at J; junction bases unmatched: 7. Germline CDR1 KGHDR, CDR2 SFDVKD.

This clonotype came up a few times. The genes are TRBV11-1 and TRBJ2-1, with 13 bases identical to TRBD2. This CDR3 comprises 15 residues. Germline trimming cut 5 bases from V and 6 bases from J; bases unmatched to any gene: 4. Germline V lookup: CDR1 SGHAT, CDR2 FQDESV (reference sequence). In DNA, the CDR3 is TGTGCCAGCAGCCGGACTAGCGGGAGAGGCAATGAGCAGTTCTTC. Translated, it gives CASSRTSGRGNEQFF.

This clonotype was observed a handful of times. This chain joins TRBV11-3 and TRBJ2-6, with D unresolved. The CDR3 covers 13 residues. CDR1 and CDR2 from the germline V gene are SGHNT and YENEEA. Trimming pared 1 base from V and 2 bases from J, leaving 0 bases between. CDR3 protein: CASSLAGANVLTF. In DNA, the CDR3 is TGTGCCAGCAGCTTAGCTGGGGCCAACGTCCTGACTTTC.

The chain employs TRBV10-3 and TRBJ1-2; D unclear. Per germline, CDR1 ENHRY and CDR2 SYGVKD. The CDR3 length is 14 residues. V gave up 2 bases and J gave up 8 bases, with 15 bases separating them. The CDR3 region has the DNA TGTGCCATCAGTGAGAAGATCGACGTGCCCGGCTACACCTTC. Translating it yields CAISEKIDVPGYTF.

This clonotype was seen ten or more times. DNA of the CDR3: TGTGCCAGCAGTTTTGGAGGGTCCCTCTACGAGCAGTACTTC. Translation gives CASSFGGSLYEQYF. The rearrangement links TRBV12-3 or TRBV12-4 to TRBJ2-7, with D possibly matching TRBD2 (6 bases). V lost 3 bases to trimming and J lost 3 bases, with 12 bases between them. The CDR3 is 14 amino acids.

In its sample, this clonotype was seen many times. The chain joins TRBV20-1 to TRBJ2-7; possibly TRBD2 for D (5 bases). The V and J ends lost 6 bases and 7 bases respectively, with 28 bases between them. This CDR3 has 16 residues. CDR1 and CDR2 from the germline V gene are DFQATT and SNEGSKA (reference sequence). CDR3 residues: CSARMDSVALSREQYF. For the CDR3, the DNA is TGCAGTGCCAGGATGGACTCGGTGGCTCTCTCGAGGGAGCAGTACTTC.

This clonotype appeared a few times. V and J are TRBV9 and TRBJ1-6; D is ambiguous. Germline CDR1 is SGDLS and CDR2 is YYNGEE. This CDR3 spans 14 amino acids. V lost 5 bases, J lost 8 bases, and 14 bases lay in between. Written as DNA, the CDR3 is TGTGCCAGCAGGAAGGGCCATACCGATTCACCCCTCCACTTT. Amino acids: CASRKGHTDSPLHF.

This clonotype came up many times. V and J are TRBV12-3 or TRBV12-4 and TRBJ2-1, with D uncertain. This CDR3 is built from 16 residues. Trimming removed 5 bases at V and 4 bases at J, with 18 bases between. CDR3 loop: CASSPRLNSGYNEQFF. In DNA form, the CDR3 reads TGTGCCAGCAGTCCGCGACTTAATTCTGGGTACAATGAGCAGTTCTTC.

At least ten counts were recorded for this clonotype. CDR3 sequence (DNA): TGTGCCAGCAGCTTGGTACCGGGGCATGATTACGAGCAGTACTTC. It yields the protein CASSLVPGHDYEQYF. The gene calls are TRBV5-5 and TRBJ2-7; D is perhaps TRBD1 or TRBD2 (5 bases each). Trimming took 0 bases from V and 4 from J, leaving 14 bases between them. The germline V gene has CDR1 SGHKS and CDR2 YYEKEE (reference sequence). The CDR3 consists of 15 residues.

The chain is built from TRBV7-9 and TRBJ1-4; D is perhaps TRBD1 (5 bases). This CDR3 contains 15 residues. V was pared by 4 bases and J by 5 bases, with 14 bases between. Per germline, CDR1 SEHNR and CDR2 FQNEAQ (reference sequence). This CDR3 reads CASSSAGNINEKLFF. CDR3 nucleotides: TGTGCCAGCAGCTCCGCAGGGAATATAAATGAAAAACTGTTTTTT.

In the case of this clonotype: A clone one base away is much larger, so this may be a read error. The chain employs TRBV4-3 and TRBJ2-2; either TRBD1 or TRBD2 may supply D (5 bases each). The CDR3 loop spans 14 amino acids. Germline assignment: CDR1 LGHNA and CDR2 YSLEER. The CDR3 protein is CASSQRRYTGALFF. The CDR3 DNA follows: TGCGCCAGCAGCCAAAGGAGGTACACCGGGGCGCTGTTTTTT.

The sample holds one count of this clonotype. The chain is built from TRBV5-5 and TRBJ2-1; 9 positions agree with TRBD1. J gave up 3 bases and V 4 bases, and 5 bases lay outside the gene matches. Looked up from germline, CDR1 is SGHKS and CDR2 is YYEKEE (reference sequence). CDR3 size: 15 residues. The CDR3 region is CASSKGTGNYNEQFF. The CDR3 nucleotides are TGTGCCAGCAGCAAGGGGACAGGGAACTACAATGAGCAGTTCTTC. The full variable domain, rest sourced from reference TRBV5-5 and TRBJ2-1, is DAGVTQSPTHLIKTRGQQVTLRCSPISGHKSVSWYQQVLGQGPQFIFQYYEKEERGRGNFPDRFSARQFPNYSSELNVNALLLGDSALYLCASSKGTGNYNEQFFGPGTRLTVL.